These T cell receptor beta chains were read from a single sample in a study of shared clonotypes between healthy human individuals. Sequencing was performed with immunoSEQ multiplex PCR; in TCRdb, only in-frame clones are kept and a portion is missing. The sample carries some 980,000 clones, approximately 80% recorded once. Sequenced: memory CD4+ T cells sorted from blood. The receptors originated from a man aged 18 to 30 in good health. CDR3s include the opening cysteine and the closing phenylalanine or tryptophan. D genes are given only for firm matches. Clone size appears in some rows only: once, few, many, or a class for an expanded clone.

V gene	D gene	clone size	J gene	CDR3 DNA	CDR3 protein
TRBV5-6	NA	NA	TRBJ1-2	TGTGCCAGCAGCTTGGTGGCTGATAACTATGGCTACACCTTC	CASSLVADNYGYTF
TRBV9	TRBD1	NA	TRBJ2-3	TGTGCCAGCAGCGGTGGGGACAGTTTTAGGGATACGCAGTATTTT	CASSGGDSFRDTQYF
TRBV7-9	NA	NA	TRBJ2-7	TGTGCCAGCAGCTTGGCTAAGGGGATCAGCTCCTACGAGCAGTACTTC	CASSLAKGISSYEQYF
TRBV5-4	NA	few	TRBJ1-4	TGTGCCAGCAGCTGGGGGCCGGGCCCCTCGGGAGGACTGTTTTTT	CASSWGPGPSGGLFF
TRBV5-1	TRBD1	once	TRBJ1-1	TGCGCCAGCAGCTTCGGGACAGTCAGAACTGAAGCTTTCTTT	CASSFGTVRTEAFF
TRBV5-6	NA	NA	TRBJ2-5	TGTGCCAGCAGCCGGGCCCAGGGGACCCAGTACTTC	CASSRAQGTQYF
TRBV4-1	TRBD2	NA	TRBJ2-7	TGCGCCAGCAGCCAACTCCCCGGGGTAGCGGGGGGGCTGAAGTACTTC	CASSQLPGVAGGLKYF
TRBV16	NA	many	TRBJ1-5	TGTGCCAGCAGCCAAGGTATCAGCAATCAGCCCCAGCATTTT	CASSQGISNQPQHF
TRBV27	NA	few	TRBJ1-1	TGTGCCAGCAGCCTTCCGGGGGGACTGGAAGCTTTCTTT	CASSLPGGLEAFF
TRBV6-4	NA	NA	TRBJ2-7	TGTGCCAGCAGTGCTTTACAGGGTTACGAGCAGTACTTC	CASSALQGYEQYF
TRBV19	TRBD1	once	TRBJ1-5	TGTGCCAGTAGTTGGGGGACAGAACTAAATCAGCCCCAGCATTTT	CASSWGTELNQPQHF
TRBV6-5	NA	NA	TRBJ2-7	TGTGCCAGCAGGCCCAGCTCCTACGAGCAGTACTTC	CASRPSSYEQYF
TRBV2	TRBD1	NA	TRBJ2-7	TGTGCCAGCAGTATGGGACAGGGGGCGGTGTACGAGCAGTACTTC	CASSMGQGAVYEQYF
TRBV7-9	TRBD1	NA	TRBJ1-3	TGTGCCAGCAGCCCCACGGGACAGGGAAGTGACACCATATATTTT	CASSPTGQGSDTIYF
TRBV10-3	TRBD1	NA	TRBJ1-1	TGTGCCGCCCAGAGACAGGGTCGGACTGAAGCTTTCTTT	CAAQRQGRTEAFF
TRBV6-1	TRBD2	NA	TRBJ2-7	TGTGCCAGCATGGCTAGCGGGGGCTCCTACGAGCAGTACTTC	CASMASGGSYEQYF
TRBV18	TRBD1	NA	TRBJ2-7	TGTGCCAGCTCAGGGACAGGGTCCTACGAGCAGTACTTC	CASSGTGSYEQYF
TRBV19	NA	NA	TRBJ1-6	TGTGCCAGTAGTATAGGACAGTTAAATTCACCCCTCCACTTT	CASSIGQLNSPLHF